This T cell receptor (beta chain) emerged from a study of blood T cell repertoires in COVID-19. At the level of the study: The United States, Italy and Spain provided the acute and convalescent COVID-19 samples. PBMCs, B-cell-depleted T cells, or T cells were the source of the cDNA or gDNA that made up the material.

The data were produced by immunoSEQ multiplex PCR, yet TCRdb's version contains in-frame clones alone and is incomplete. The table records roughly 200,000 clones, 86% of them present only once. This sequence originates from a man aged 35 to 55 with acute COVID-19. The source material was PBMCs or T cells enriched from blood (not recorded which).

CDR3 DNA: TGTGCCAGCAGCTCACTCAGGGGGGCGGGGGAGCAGTACTTC. As protein: CASSSLRGAGEQYF. The chain is built from TRBV11-2 and TRBJ2-7; possible D gene TRBD1, 7 bases. Looked up from germline, CDR1 is SGHAT and CDR2 is FQNNGV. The CDR3 runs to 14 residues. V was cut by 4 bases and J by 7 bases, with 17 bases left in between.